This T cell receptor beta chain appears in the sequencing data of a study of T cell repertoires in cytomegalovirus infection. Germline CDR1 SGHVS, CDR2 FNYEAQ. The length of the CDR3 is 15 residues. Trimming removed 2 bases at V and 2 bases at J, with 9 bases between. TCRdb re-called the reads with MiXCR, one entry per CDR3 protein. The data hold hundreds of thousands of distinct CDR3 sequences, with 31% observed a single time. Only a few counts were recorded for this clonotype. Its antigen is as yet unknown. Study results and caveats: Summed frequency of public TCR beta families distinguished CMV carriers with the relevant HLA.

This material consisted of cultured CD8+ T cells from PBMCs, taken from culture after CMV antigen stimulation. This receptor was identified in a human donor in good health (CMV status not recorded). Some clones in this sample may be carry-over from other donors' samples. The rearrangement links TRBV7-6 to TRBJ2-2; maybe TRBD2 (6 bases). The CDR3 sequence: CASSLIAVNTGELFF. CDR3 DNA sequence: TGTGCCAGCAGCTTAATAGCGGTTAACACCGGGGAGCTGTTTTTT. Drawing the rest from reference TRBV7-6 and TRBJ2-2, the complete variable domain is GAGVSQSPRYKVTKRGQDVALRCDPISGHVSLYWYRQALGQGPEFLTYFNYEAQQDKSGLPNDRFSAERPEGSISTLTIQRTEQRDSAMYRCASSLIAVNTGELFFGEGSRLTVL.